This TCR beta chain stems from a study of cytomegalovirus exposure and HLA in healthy donors. Study findings and constraints: Data from an earlier analysis indicated that most TCR beta V segments were productive either about 87% or about 30% of the time. In all likelihood, a cluster of highly shared sequence variants was a sequencing artifact.

With respect to this clone: Its antigen is still unknown.

It was with 60 Vbeta and 13 Jbeta primers that the PCR ran. Method: immunoSEQ multiplex PCR; TCRdb's copy keeps in-frame clones and lacks some. There are some 150,000 clones in the sample; 70% to 80% occur only once, and approximately 3.7% lies in the top ten. The germline V gene has CDR1 SGHTA and CDR2 FQGNSA. This CDR3 contains 15 residues. J gave up 1 base and V 2 bases, and 4 bases lay outside the gene matches. The J gene is TRBJ1-1, the V gene TRBV7-2; 7 nucleotides line up with TRBD1. The source is a human donor in good health. The sequenced sample consisted of PBMCs. As DNA, the CDR3 is TGTGCCAGCAGCTTATGGCACAGGGGGAACACTGAAGCTTTCTTT. Encoded protein: CASSLWHRGNTEAFF.